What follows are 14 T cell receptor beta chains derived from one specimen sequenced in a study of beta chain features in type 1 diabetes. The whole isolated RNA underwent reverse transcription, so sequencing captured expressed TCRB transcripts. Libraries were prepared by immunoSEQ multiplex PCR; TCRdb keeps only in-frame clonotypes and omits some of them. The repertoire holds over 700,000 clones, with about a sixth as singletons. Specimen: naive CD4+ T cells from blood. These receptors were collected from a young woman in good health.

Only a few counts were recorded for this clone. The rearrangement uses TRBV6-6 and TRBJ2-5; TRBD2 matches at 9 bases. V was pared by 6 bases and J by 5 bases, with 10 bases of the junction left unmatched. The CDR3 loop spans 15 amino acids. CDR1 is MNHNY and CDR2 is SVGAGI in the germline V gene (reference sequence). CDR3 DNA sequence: TGTGCCAGCAGCTCGGGACTAGCCTTCGGGGAGACCCAGTACTTC. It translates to CASSSGLAFGETQYF.

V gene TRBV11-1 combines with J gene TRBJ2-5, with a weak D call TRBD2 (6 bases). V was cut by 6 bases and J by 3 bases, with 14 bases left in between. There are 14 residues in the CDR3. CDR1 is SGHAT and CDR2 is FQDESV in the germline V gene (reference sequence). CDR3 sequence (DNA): TGTGCCAGCAGACAACCGGGAGTCGAAGAGACCCAGTACTTC. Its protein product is CASRQPGVEETQYF.

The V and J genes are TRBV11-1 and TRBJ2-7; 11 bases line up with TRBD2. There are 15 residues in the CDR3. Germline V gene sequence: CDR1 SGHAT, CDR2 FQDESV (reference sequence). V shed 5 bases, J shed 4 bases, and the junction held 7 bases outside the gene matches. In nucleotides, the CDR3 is TGTGCCAGCAGCCCCGCTAGCGGGAGGACATACGAGCAGTACTTC. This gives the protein CASSPASGRTYEQYF. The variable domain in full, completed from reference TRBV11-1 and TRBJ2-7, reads EAEVAQSPRYKITEKSQAVAFWCDPISGHATLYWYRQILGQGPELLVQFQDESVVDDSQLPKDRFSAERLKGVDSTLKIQPAELGDSAMYLCASSPASGRTYEQYFGPGTRLTVT.

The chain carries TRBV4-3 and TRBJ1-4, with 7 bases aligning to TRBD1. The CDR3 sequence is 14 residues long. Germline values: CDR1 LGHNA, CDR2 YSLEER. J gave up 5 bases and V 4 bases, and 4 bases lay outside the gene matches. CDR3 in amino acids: CASSPGTENEKLFF. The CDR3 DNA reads TGCGCCAGCAGCCCAGGGACAGAGAATGAAAAACTGTTTTTT.

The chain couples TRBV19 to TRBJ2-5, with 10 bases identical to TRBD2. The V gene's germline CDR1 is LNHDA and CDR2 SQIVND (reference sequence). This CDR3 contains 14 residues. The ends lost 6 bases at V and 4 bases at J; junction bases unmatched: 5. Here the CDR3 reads CASREAGGIETQYF. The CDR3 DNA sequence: TGTGCCAGTAGGGAAGCGGGAGGGATAGAGACCCAGTACTTC.

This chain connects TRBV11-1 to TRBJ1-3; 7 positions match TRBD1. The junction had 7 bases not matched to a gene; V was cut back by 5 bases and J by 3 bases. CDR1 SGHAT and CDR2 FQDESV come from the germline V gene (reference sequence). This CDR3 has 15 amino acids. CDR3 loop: CASSRTGDYGNTIYF. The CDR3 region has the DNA TGTGCCAGCAGCCGGACAGGAGATTATGGAAACACCATATATTTT.

The CDR3 DNA follows: TGTGCCAGCAGCTCGGTACTCTCTGGGGCCAACGTCCTGACTTTC. Residues: CASSSVLSGANVLTF. The chain combines TRBV5-4 with TRBJ2-6; D is undetermined. The germline V gene has CDR1 SGHNT and CDR2 YYREEE (reference sequence). V was clipped by 3 bases and J by 0 bases, with 7 bases between them. This CDR3 is 15 amino acids long.

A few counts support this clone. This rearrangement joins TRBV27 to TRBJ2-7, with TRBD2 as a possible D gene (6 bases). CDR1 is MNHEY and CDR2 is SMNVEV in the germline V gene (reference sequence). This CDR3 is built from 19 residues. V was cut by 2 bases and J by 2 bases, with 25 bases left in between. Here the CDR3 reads CASSLIRTGEAGTAYEQYF. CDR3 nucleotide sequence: TGTGCCAGCAGTTTAATCCGTACGGGCGAGGCGGGGACTGCCTACGAGCAGTACTTC.

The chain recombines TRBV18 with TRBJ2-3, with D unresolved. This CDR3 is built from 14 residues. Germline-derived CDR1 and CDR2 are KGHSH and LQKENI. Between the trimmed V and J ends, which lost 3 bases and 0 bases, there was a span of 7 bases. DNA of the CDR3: TGTGCCAGCTCACCGCGAGATAGCACAGATACGCAGTATTTT. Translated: CASSPRDSTDTQYF.

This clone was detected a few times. CDR3 sequence: CASSDLGTPDTQYF. For the CDR3, the DNA is TGTGCCAGCAGTGATTTGGGGACGCCAGATACGCAGTATTTT. This chain links TRBV2 with TRBJ2-3; D is perhaps TRBD1 or TRBD2 (5 bases each). V gave up 3 bases and J gave up 4 bases, with 11 bases separating them. Germline CDR1 SNHLY, CDR2 FYNNEI. The CDR3 length is 14 residues. Full variable domain (outside the CDR3, taken from reference TRBV2 and TRBJ2-3): EPEVTQTPSHQVTQMGQEVILRCVPISNHLYFYWYRQILGQKVEFLVSFYNNEISEKSEIFDDQFSVERPDGSNFTLKIRSTKLEDSAMYFCASSDLGTPDTQYFGPGTRLTVL.

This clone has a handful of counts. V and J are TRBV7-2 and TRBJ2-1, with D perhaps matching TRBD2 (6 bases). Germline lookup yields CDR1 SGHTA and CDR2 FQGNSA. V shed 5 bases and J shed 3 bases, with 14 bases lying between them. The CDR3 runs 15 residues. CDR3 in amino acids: CASSTRDSGYNEQFF. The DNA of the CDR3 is TGTGCCAGCAGCACACGGGACTCCGGCTACAATGAGCAGTTCTTC. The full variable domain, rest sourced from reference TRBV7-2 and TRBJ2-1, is GAGVSQSPSNKVTEKGKDVELRCDPISGHTALYWYRQSLGQGLEFLIYFQGNSAPDKSGLPSDRFSAERTGGSVSTLTIQRTQQEDSAVYLCASSTRDSGYNEQFFGPGTRLTVL.

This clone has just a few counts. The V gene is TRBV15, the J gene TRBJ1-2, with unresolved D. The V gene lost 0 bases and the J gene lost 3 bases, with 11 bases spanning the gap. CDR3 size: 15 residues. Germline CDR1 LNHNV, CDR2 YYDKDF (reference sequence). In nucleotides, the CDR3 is TGTGCCACCAGCAGAGATCTCCAGGAACACTATGGCTACACCTTC. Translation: CATSRDLQEHYGYTF.

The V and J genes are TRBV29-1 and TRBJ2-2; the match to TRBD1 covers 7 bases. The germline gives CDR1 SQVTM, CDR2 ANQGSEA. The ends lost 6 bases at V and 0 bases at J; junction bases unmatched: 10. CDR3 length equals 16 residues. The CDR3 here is CSVTVTGTANTGELFF. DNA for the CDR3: TGCAGCGTGACGGTGACCGGGACAGCGAACACCGGGGAGCTGTTTTTT.

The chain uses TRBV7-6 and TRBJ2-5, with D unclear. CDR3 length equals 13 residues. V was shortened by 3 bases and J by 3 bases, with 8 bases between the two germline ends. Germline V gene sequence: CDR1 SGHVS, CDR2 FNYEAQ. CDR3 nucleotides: TGTGCCAGCAGCTTCAGTGTAAAAGAGACCCAGTACTTC. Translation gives CASSFSVKETQYF.